The rows below give T cell receptor beta chains drawn from one sample of a study of memory B cells and T cells in multiple sclerosis. The antigens for these receptors are not known. The assay was immunoSEQ multiplex PCR, and TCRdb's table has in-frame clones only and misses some. The sample has 25,000 to 35,000 clones, approximately 85% seen once. Sequenced sample: PBMCs from blood kept in culture. The receptors derive from a human donor with multiple sclerosis. Each CDR3 is given with its conserved first and last residue. A D gene is named only where the DNA matches it firmly. Not all rows give a size; the values are once, few, many and, for expanded clones, a class.

TRBV5-1	-	TRBJ1-2	TRBD1	CASSPAPNRGLYGYTF	TGCGCCAGCAGCCCTGCCCCCAACAGGGGGCTCTATGGCTACACCTTC
TRBV5-1	-	TRBJ2-1	-	CASSSYGTNNEQFF	TGCGCCAGCAGCTCTTATGGGACGAACAATGAGCAGTTCTTC
TRBV13	-	TRBJ2-7	-	CASSLVGQLSYEQYF	TGTGCCAGCAGCTTAGTAGGTCAGCTCTCCTACGAGCAGTACTTC
TRBV6-1	-	TRBJ1-5	TRBD1	CASRRQGISNQPQHF	TGTGCCAGCAGAAGACAGGGGATAAGCAATCAGCCCCAGCATTTT
TRBV19	-	TRBJ1-1	-	CASSIDRELNTEAFF	TGTGCCAGTAGTATAGATCGGGAACTGAACACTGAAGCTTTCTTT
TRBV29-1	-	TRBJ1-1	TRBD1	CSAALQGAPTEAFF	TGCAGCGCTGCACTACAGGGGGCCCCCACTGAAGCTTTCTTT
TRBV5-4	-	TRBJ2-6	-	CASSSPFQAGANVLTF	TGTGCCAGCAGCAGCCCTTTTCAGGCCGGGGCCAACGTCCTGACTTTC
TRBV4-1	once	TRBJ2-7	TRBD1	CASSHRQGYEQYF	TGCGCCAGCAGCCACCGACAGGGTTACGAGCAGTACTTC
TRBV5-1	-	TRBJ2-3	TRBD2	CASSFTSDRPDTQYF	TGCGCCAGCAGCTTCACTAGCGACCGTCCAGATACGCAGTATTTT
TRBV9	-	TRBJ1-5	-	CASSSGGGGNQPQHF	TGTGCCAGCAGCTCCGGGGGTGGAGGCAATCAGCCCCAGCATTTT
TRBV15	-	TRBJ2-3	-	CATSARDRGTDTQYF	TGTGCCACCAGCGCCCGGGACCGGGGCACAGATACGCAGTATTTT
TRBV6-5	once	TRBJ1-2	-	CASSGGGIGYTF	TGTGCCAGCAGTGGGGGGGGGATTGGCTACACCTTC
TRBV2	once	TRBJ1-1	-	CASSEGGKGTEAFF	TGTGCCAGCAGTGAAGGCGGGAAGGGCACTGAAGCTTTCTTT
TRBV7-2	-	TRBJ1-1	-	CASSLAQGGTEAFF	TGTGCCAGCAGCTTAGCGCAGGGTGGCACTGAAGCTTTCTTT
TRBV5-1	-	TRBJ1-2	TRBD1	CASSLVKGAYGYTF	TGCGCCAGCAGCTTGGTGAAGGGGGCATATGGCTACACCTTC
TRBV19	-	TRBJ2-7	TRBD2	CASSPHGRYYEQYF	TGTGCCAGTAGTCCCCACGGGAGGTACTACGAGCAGTACTTC
TRBV4-2	-	TRBJ2-2	TRBD2	CASSQSYHGLAGGNTGELFF	TGTGCCAGCAGCCAATCATACCACGGACTAGCGGGGGGGAACACCGGGGAGCTGTTTTTT
TRBV19	few	TRBJ2-7	-	CASSMQGKGYEQYF	TGTGCCAGTAGTATGCAGGGAAAGGGGTACGAGCAGTACTTC